The 5 T cell receptor beta chains below come from one sample, sequenced in a study of cytomegalovirus exposure and HLA in healthy donors. PCR involved 60 Vbeta and 13 Jbeta primers. The assay was immunoSEQ multiplex PCR, and TCRdb's table has in-frame clones only and misses some. The data show 200,000 or so clones, 80% to 85% seen once. Sequences were obtained from PBMCs. All receptors come from a boy younger than 18 in good health and CMV-seronegative.

This rearrangement joins TRBV5-4 to TRBJ2-5; 12 nucleotides match TRBD2. Germline V gene data show CDR1 as SGHNT and CDR2 as YYREEE (reference sequence). Trimming cost V 4 bases and J 5 bases; bases outside gene matches: 9. The CDR3 sequence is 16 residues long. CDR3: CASSPRTSGGHETQYF. DNA for the CDR3: TGTGCCAGCAGCCCACGAACTAGCGGGGGGCACGAGACCCAGTACTTC.

To note about this clone: One end of the junction fails to match germline, which may point to a read error. The V and J genes are TRBV7-9 and TRBJ1-5; 8 positions match TRBD1. Germline assignment: CDR1 SEHNR and CDR2 FQNEAQ (reference sequence). The CDR3 runs to 15 residues. CDR3 residues: CSSSQTGDEGWPQHF. In DNA, the CDR3 is TGTTCCAGCAGCCAGACAGGGGATGAGGGGTGGCCCCAGCATTTT.

V usage is TRBV6-6 and J usage is TRBJ2-5; TRBD1 agrees at 8 bases. The CDR3 extends over 15 amino acids. CDR1 MNHNY and CDR2 SVGAGI come from the germline V gene (reference sequence). After removal of 5 bases from V and 5 bases from J, the junction contained 10 bases not matched to a gene. The CDR3 region is CASSATGERHETQYF. CDR3 nucleotide sequence: TGTGCCAGCAGTGCGACAGGGGAACGACATGAGACCCAGTACTTC.

V and J are TRBV7-2 and TRBJ1-2, with D possibly TRBD1 on 5 matching bases. Trimming stripped 1 base from V and 8 bases from J, with 17 bases between. Germline CDR1 and CDR2: SGHTA and FQGNSA. CDR3 length equals 15 residues. CDR3 loop: CASSLGFGRGSGYTF. For the CDR3, the DNA is TGTGCCAGCAGCTTAGGGTTTGGTCGGGGGTCGGGCTACACCTTC.

The chain carries TRBV28 and TRBJ2-1, with D perhaps TRBD2 (5 bases). This CDR3 is built from 14 residues. Germline V lookup: CDR1 MDHEN, CDR2 SYDVKM. Deletions cut 7 bases from V and 4 bases from J, with 14 bases between. This chain's CDR3 is CASTLPGLYNEQFF. DNA for the CDR3: TGTGCCAGCACCCTGCCCGGACTGTACAATGAGCAGTTCTTC. The full variable domain, in which reference TRBV28 and TRBJ2-1 provide the parts outside the CDR3, is DVKVTQSSRYLVKRTGEKVFLECVQDMDHENMFWYRQDPGLGLRLIYFSYDVKMKEKGDIPEGYSVSREKKERFSLILESASTNQTSMYLCASTLPGLYNEQFFGPGTRLTVL.